This paragraph covers one T cell receptor (beta chain) sequence. No cognate antigen has been identified for it. No much larger clone exists at a distance of one base, and base qualities are not known. The data belong to a study of Graves' ophthalmopathy and Graves' hyperthyroidism (dated by TCRdb to the late 2010s). About the investigation overall: Hyperthyroidism was defined as stable when no progression to ophthalmopathy occurred within 18 months of follow-up. In roughly 6 hyperthyroidism patients, the T-cell repertoire of thyroid tissue was compared with the T-cell repertoire of blood. The study used TCR beta repertoire signatures to distinguish Graves' ophthalmopathy from Graves' hyperthyroidism and to predict progression to ophthalmopathy. The independent validation cohort included under 20 hyperthyroidism patients plus 17 patients who later progressed from hyperthyroidism to ophthalmopathy. After sampling, hyperthyroidism patients received methimazole starting at 30 mg daily, and ophthalmopathy patients received high-dose intravenous methylprednisolone. To explore V-J signatures distinguishing ophthalmopathy from hyperthyroidism, a discovery set of roughly 100 patients (fewer than 45 ophthalmopathy, about 57 stable hyperthyroidism) was enrolled. In total, 135 blood samples were TCR-sequenced: around 42 ophthalmopathy, some 75 hyperthyroidism and some 17 hyperthyroidism-to-ophthalmopathy patients.

What the study reported, not specific to this receptor: Sample size was not statistically predetermined, and group allocation was not concealed from the investigators. Most expanded thyroid clonotypes with a frequency above 0.001 also appeared in blood, which suggests that blood repertoires may reflect the immune response in the thyroid. In validation, the model predicted ophthalmopathy progression with 55% to 71% sensitivity and around 72% specificity; about a dozen predicted patients were CT-confirmed with GO in a median of about 6.2 months. In cross-validation, the 13-signature model distinguished ophthalmopathy from stable hyperthyroidism with less than 90% sensitivity and around 83% specificity, while in the test set the corresponding values were approximately 80% and 75%.

The germline ends are 18 bases apart after V is trimmed by 7 bases and J by 14 bases. The germline V gene gives CDR1 as MNHEY and CDR2 as SVGEGT. From the cysteine through the phenylalanine, the CDR3 covers 12 amino acids. Of all the DNA, just the CDR3 is kept, 36 bases in frame from base 1. For repertoire sequencing, TCR beta CDR3 regions were amplified from RNA transcripts. The first round of RT-PCR was done with HTBI primers and the Qiagen OneStep RT-PCR kit, and was followed by a second round of multiplex PCR, then size selection and purification. The libraries underwent paired-end sequencing with 100 bp reads on an Illumina HiSeq2000. The study's processing was this. SOAPnuke was used to process the reads, removing any read that contained adapters or uncalled bases, had a mean Phred below 15, or lacked an exact match to the constant primer or identifier. COPE v1.2.5 was used to merge the high-quality paired reads. Each unique nucleotide sequence was defined as a clonotype, and clonotypes were aligned to IMGT TRB V, D and J references with MiTCR v1.1. Only V-J combinations with frequency above 0.0001 were analysed, covering over 99% of repertoires. For each V-J combination, a TCR clonal expansion and chaos score was defined as F50 clonal expansion divided by the chaos observed in the TCRdist matrix. Features were reduced by Welch's t-statistics and random forest to about a dozen V-J combinations, which fed a naive Bayes classifier. The similarity between thyroid and blood repertoires was quantified using the Morisita-Horn index. The public reads were run again by TCRdb, first through fastp at Q25 and then through MiXCR, and only productive beta chains were kept. Rows merge per CDR3 protein into single entries with the most common DNA and genes. Clone size and V and J calls follow TCRdb, not the original study. Recorded for this sample are some 1.1 million distinct CDR3 sequences; roughly two fifths of them occurred a single time. The ten largest account for roughly 11% of the sample.

The hyperthyroidism patients were 18 to 65 years old and newly diagnosed, with a disease duration of less than 2 months. Patients were excluded if they had other autoimmune diseases, uncontrolled infections, pregnancy or lactation. Clinical symptoms, serum thyroxine, TRAb, thyroid ultrasound and orbital computed tomography were used for diagnosis. Total RNA was extracted using Trizol reagent, and RNA quality was checked on an Agilent 2100 Bioanalyzer. Input material: peripheral blood or thyroid tissue (not recorded which). This sequence originates from an adult man with Graves' hyperthyroidism. Here the chain combines TRBV6-2 or TRBV6-3 and TRBJ1-5, with a tentative D gene TRBD1 over 5 matching bases. The bases are TGTGCCAGCACCACCGGGGCGGGCTACGAGCATTTT. It codes for CASTTGAGYEHF.